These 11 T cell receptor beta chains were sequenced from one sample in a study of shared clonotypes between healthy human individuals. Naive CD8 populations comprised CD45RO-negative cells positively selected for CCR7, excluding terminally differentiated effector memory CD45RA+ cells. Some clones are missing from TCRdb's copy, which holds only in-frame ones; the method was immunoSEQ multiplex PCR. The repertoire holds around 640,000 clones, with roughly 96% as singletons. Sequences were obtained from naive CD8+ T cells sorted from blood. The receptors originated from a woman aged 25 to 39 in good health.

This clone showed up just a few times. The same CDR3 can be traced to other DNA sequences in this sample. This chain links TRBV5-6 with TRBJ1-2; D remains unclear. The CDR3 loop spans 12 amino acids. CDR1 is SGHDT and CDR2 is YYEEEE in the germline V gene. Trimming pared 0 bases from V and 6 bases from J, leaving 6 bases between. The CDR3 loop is CASSLGGNGYTF. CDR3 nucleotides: TGTGCCAGCAGCTTGGGAGGCAATGGCTACACCTTC.

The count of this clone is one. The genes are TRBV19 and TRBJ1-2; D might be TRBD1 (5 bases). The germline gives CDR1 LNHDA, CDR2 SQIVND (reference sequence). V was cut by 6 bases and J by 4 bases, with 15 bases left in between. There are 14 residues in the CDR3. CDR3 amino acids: CASRDIDSLYGYTF. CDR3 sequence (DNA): TGTGCCAGTAGGGATATAGACAGCCTCTATGGCTACACCTTC. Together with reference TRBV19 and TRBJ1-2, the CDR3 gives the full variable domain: DGGITQSPKYLFRKEGQNVTLSCEQNLNHDAMYWYRQDPGQGLRLIYYSQIVNDFQKGDIAEGYSVSREKKESFPLTVTSAQKNPTAFYLCASRDIDSLYGYTFGSGTRLTVV.

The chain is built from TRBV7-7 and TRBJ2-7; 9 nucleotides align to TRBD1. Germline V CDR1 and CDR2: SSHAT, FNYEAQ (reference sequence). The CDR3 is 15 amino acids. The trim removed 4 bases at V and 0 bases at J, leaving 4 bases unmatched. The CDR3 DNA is TGTGCCAGCAGCTGGGGGACAGGGAGCTCCTACGAGCAGTACTTC. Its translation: CASSWGTGSSYEQYF.

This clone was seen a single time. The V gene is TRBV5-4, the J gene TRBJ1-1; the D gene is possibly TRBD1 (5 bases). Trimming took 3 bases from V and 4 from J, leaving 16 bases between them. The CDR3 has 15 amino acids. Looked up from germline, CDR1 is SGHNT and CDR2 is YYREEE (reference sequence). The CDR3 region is CASSWLDRGGTEAFF. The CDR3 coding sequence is TGTGCCAGCAGCTGGTTGGACCGCGGGGGCACTGAAGCTTTCTTT. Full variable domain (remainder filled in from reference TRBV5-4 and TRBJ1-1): ETGVTQSPTHLIKTRGQQVTLRCSSQSGHNTVSWYQQALGQGPQFIFQYYREEENGRGNFPPRFSGLQFPNYSSELNVNALELDDSALYLCASSWLDRGGTEAFFGQGTRLTVV.

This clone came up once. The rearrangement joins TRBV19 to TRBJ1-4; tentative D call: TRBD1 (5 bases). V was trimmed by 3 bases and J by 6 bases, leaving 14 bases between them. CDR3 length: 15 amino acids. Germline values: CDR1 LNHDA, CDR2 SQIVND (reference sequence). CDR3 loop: CASSMARAIDEKLFF. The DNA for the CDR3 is TGTGCCAGTAGTATGGCCAGGGCTATTGATGAAAAACTGTTTTTT.

The CDR3 DNA is TGCAGTGCTAAGGACCTCGGGGGGTTCTTC. It yields the protein CSAKDLGGFF. The chain employs TRBV20-1 and TRBJ2-1; the D gene is possibly TRBD2 (6 bases). Trimming stripped 4 bases from V and 15 bases from J, with 13 bases between. The CDR3 extends over 10 amino acids. Germline V gives CDR1 DFQATT, CDR2 SNEGSKA (reference sequence).

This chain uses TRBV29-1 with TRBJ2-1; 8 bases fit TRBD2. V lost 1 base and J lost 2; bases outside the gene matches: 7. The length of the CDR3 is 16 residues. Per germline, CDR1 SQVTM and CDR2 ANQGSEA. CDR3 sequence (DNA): TGCAGCGTTGAAGTGCGGGGACTAGGGGCCTACAATGAGCAGTTCTTC. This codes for CSVEVRGLGAYNEQFF.

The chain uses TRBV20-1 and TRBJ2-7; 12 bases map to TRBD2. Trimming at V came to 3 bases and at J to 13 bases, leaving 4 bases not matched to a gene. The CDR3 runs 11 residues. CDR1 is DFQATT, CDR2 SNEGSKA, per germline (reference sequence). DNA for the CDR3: TGCAGTGCTAGTCCTAGCGGGAGGGTCTACTTC. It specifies CSASPSGRVYF.

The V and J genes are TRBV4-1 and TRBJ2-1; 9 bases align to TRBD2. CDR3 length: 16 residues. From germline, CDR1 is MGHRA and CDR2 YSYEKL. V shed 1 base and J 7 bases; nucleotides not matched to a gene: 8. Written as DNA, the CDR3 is TGCGCCAGCAGCCAAGTGGGCGGGAGGGCCGAGAATGAGCAGTTCTTC. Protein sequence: CASSQVGGRAENEQFF.

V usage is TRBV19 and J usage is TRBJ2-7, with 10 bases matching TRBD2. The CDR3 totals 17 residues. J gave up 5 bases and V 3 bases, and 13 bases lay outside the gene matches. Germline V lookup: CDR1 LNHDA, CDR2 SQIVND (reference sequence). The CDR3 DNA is TGTGCCAGTAGTATGGACTATCTAGCGGGAGAGATGGACGAGCAGTACTTC. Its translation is CASSMDYLAGEMDEQYF.

The CDR3 DNA reads TGTGCCAGCAGTGAAGTGGGTCAGACCGCTAACTATGGCTACACCTTC. Amino acid sequence: CASSEVGQTANYGYTF. The genes are TRBV2 and TRBJ1-2; D gene uncertain. V dropped 1 base and J dropped 0 bases, with 12 bases sitting between them. Looked up from germline, CDR1 is SNHLY and CDR2 is FYNNEI. The CDR3 is 16 residues long.